A single sample gave rise to the 10 T cell receptor beta chains below, sequenced in a study of blood T cell repertoires in COVID-19. Clones were sequenced by immunoSEQ multiplex PCR, and TCRdb holds only the in-frame ones, with some missing. The table shows about 160,000 clones, with approximately 91% occurring only once. Sequenced: peripheral blood. Every receptor here comes from a man between 18 and 29 years old with acute or convalescent COVID-19.

This clone turned up a few times. The genes are TRBV15 and TRBJ1-1; no clear D gene. Trimming cost V 0 bases and J 1 base, with 3 bases left between them. Germline CDR1 reads LNHNV; CDR2 reads YYDKDF (reference sequence). The CDR3 spans 13 residues. The CDR3: CATSRDRNTEAFF. As DNA, the CDR3 is TGTGCCACCAGCAGAGACAGGAACACTGAAGCTTTCTTT. Complete variable domain (other parts from reference TRBV15 and TRBJ1-1): DAMVIQNPRYQVTQFGKPVTLSCSQTLNHNVMYWYQQKSSQAPKLLFHYYDKDFNNEADTPDNFQSRRPNTSFCFLDIRSPGLGDTAMYLCATSRDRNTEAFFGQGTRLTVV.

The rearrangement links TRBV18 to TRBJ2-1, with 10 bases identical to TRBD1. The CDR3 covers 20 residues. In germline, CDR1 is KGHSH, CDR2 LQKENI. The ends lost 2 bases at V and 3 bases at J; junction bases unmatched: 16. This CDR3 is CASSPVLRQGAWGDYNEQFF. For the CDR3, the DNA is TGTGCCAGCTCACCAGTATTAAGACAGGGGGCGTGGGGGGACTACAATGAGCAGTTCTTC.

This clone occurred once. This chain links TRBV27 with TRBJ1-1; tentatively, D is TRBD1 (6 bases). The germline V gene encodes CDR1 MNHEY and CDR2 SMNVEV (reference sequence). This CDR3 comprises 17 residues. V gave up 2 bases and J gave up 5 bases, with 21 bases separating them. Here the CDR3 reads CASSLILQGRVKTEAFF. For the CDR3, the DNA is TGTGCCAGCAGTTTAATCCTACAGGGTCGGGTTAAGACTGAAGCTTTCTTT.

This clone was observed once. The CDR3 DNA follows: TGTGCCAGTCTGGGAGGGGTGGGGGAGACCCAGTACTTC. Translating gives CASLGGVGETQYF. The chain joins TRBV19 to TRBJ2-5, with 7 nucleotides matching TRBD2. This CDR3 has 13 amino acids. Germline trimming cut 8 bases from V and 5 bases from J; bases unmatched to any gene: 8. Germline CDR1 reads LNHDA; CDR2 reads SQIVND (reference sequence).

The chain couples TRBV5-1 to TRBJ2-1; 8 bases map to TRBD1. V trimming: 2 bases; J trimming: 6 bases; junction bases outside the gene matches: 7. Germline V gives CDR1 SGHRS, CDR2 YFSETQ. CDR3 length equals 15 residues. Written as DNA, the CDR3 is TGCGCCAGCAGCTTAGGGACAGGAAGGGTCAATGAGCAGTTCTTC. Its translation: CASSLGTGRVNEQFF.

V and J are TRBV2 and TRBJ1-3; D might be TRBD1 (5 bases). V lost 8 bases to trimming and J lost 2 bases, with 10 bases between them. The CDR3 is 13 residues long. In germline, CDR1 is SNHLY, CDR2 FYNNEI. CDR3 sequence: CASPGPTGNTIYF. In DNA form, the CDR3 reads TGTGCCAGCCCAGGGCCCACTGGAAACACCATATATTTT.

The chain uses TRBV9 and TRBJ1-3, with 7 nucleotides matching TRBD1. The junction had 10 bases not matched to a gene; V was cut back by 4 bases and J by 3 bases. Looked up from germline, CDR1 is SGDLS and CDR2 is YYNGEE. CDR3 length: 16 residues. CDR3 coding DNA: TGTGCCAGCAGCCCCCAACAGGGGTTCAATGGAAACACCATATATTTT. Its protein product is CASSPQQGFNGNTIYF.

The chain carries TRBV6-5 and TRBJ2-7; 7 bases match TRBD1. Trimming took 0 bases from V and 2 from J; bases not matched to a gene: 7. CDR3 length: 16 amino acids. From germline, CDR1 is MNHEY and CDR2 SVGAGI. CDR3 sequence reads: CASSYSATGPAYEQYF. CDR3 sequence (DNA): TGTGCCAGCAGTTACTCAGCGACAGGGCCTGCCTACGAGCAGTACTTC.

This clone has a single count. This chain links TRBV3-1 (or the pseudogene TRBV3-2) with TRBJ1-1; the D is unclear. This CDR3 has 14 amino acids. The germline CDR1 and CDR2 sequences are LGHDT and YNNKEL (reference sequence). Deletions cut 0 bases from V and 4 bases from J, with 9 bases between. The CDR3 coding sequence is TGTGCCAGCAGCCAAGATGGGCGGGGCACTGAAGCTTTCTTT. This sequence encodes CASSQDGRGTEAFF.

The chain combines TRBV7-2 with TRBJ2-7; TRBD1 might be the D (6 bases). The CDR3 extends over 16 amino acids. V shed 2 bases and J shed 8 bases, with 22 bases lying between them. Germline V gene data show CDR1 as SGHTA and CDR2 as FQGNSA. The DNA for the CDR3 is TGTGCCAGCAGCTTACGCGGACAGAGTCAGTCCGACAAGCAGTACTTC. Translated, it gives CASSLRGQSQSDKQYF.